Detailed here is one T cell receptor (beta chain). These data come from a study of blood T cell repertoires in COVID-19. Study summary: Specimens from acute and convalescent COVID-19 originated in the United States, Italy and Spain. T cells, B-cell-depleted T cells, or PBMCs supplied cDNA or gDNA.

The length of the CDR3 is 14 residues. V gave up 7 bases and J gave up 7 bases, with 16 bases separating them. Germline V gene sequence: CDR1 MDHEN, CDR2 SYDVKM. In the authors' methods: How many nucleated cells were present was estimated from reference gene primer amplification. Clones were sequenced by immunoSEQ multiplex PCR, and TCRdb holds only the in-frame ones, with some missing. That table gives V, J and clone size, and the DNA gave D and trimming. The table includes tens of thousands of clones, around 84% detected once. This clonotype was obtained from a human donor in a cohort sampled during active COVID-19. The sample taken for sequencing was peripheral blood. The V call is TRBV28, the J call TRBJ2-2; D is unresolved. The CDR3 DNA follows: TGTGCCAGCACCATAAGCTCGGTCGGCGGGGAGCTGTTTTTT. Amino acids: CASTISSVGGELFF.